Listed below are T cell receptor beta chains from one sample, sequenced in a study of blood T cells in healthy people across ages. TCRdb called the 5' RACE reads again in MiXCR, with one record for every CDR3 protein. The sample consists of 710,000 or so distinct CDR3 sequences, 20% to 25% of them appearing once. Sequenced input: blood. The receptors derive from an older man in good health. Each CDR3 is given with its conserved first and last residue. The order of the fields is D gene, V gene, J gene, clone size, CDR3 length, CDR3 DNA, CDR3 protein. A D gene is named only where the DNA matches it firmly. The listing skips clone size in some rows; elsewhere it reads once, few, many or a size class.

d_gene: TRBD2
v_gene: TRBV7-2
j_gene: TRBJ2-1
abundance: NA
len: 16
CDR3nt: TGTGCCAGCAACTTAGCGGGCGTCGCGTCCTACAATGAGCAGTTCTTC
CDR3aa: CASNLAGVASYNEQFF

d_gene: TRBD2
v_gene: TRBV2
j_gene: TRBJ2-7
abundance: few
len: 15
CDR3nt: TGTGCCAGCAGGTCCGAGACTAGCGGGGGCTACGAGCAGTACTTC
CDR3aa: CASRSETSGGYEQYF

d_gene: NA
v_gene: TRBV7-9
j_gene: TRBJ1-1
abundance: NA
len: 15
CDR3nt: TGTGCCAGCAGCTCACGGGCCTCACGAGGCGGTGAAGCTCTCTTT
CDR3aa: CASSSRASRGGEALF

d_gene: NA
v_gene: TRBV20-1
j_gene: TRBJ1-4
abundance: NA
len: 13
CDR3nt: TGCAGTGCCAGAAGGGGTCCTAATGAAAAACTGTTTTTT
CDR3aa: CSARRGPNEKLFF

d_gene: NA
v_gene: TRBV7-6
j_gene: TRBJ2-5
abundance: NA
len: 14
CDR3nt: TGTGCCAGCAGCTTAGGGGTCTACCAAGAGACCCAGTACTTC
CDR3aa: CASSLGVYQETQYF

d_gene: NA
v_gene: TRBV2
j_gene: TRBJ2-1
abundance: NA
len: 11
CDR3nt: TGTGCCAGCAGTGAAGCGGGGATTGAGTTCTTC
CDR3aa: CASSEAGIEFF

d_gene: NA
v_gene: TRBV5-6
j_gene: TRBJ1-6
abundance: few
len: 13
CDR3nt: TGTGCCAGCAGCTTGGACAGTTATTCACCCCTCCACTTT
CDR3aa: CASSLDSYSPLHF

d_gene: NA
v_gene: TRBV27
j_gene: TRBJ1-2
abundance: NA
len: 14
CDR3nt: TGTGCCAGCAGTTTATCGCCACAGGCCTATGGCTACACCTTC
CDR3aa: CASSLSPQAYGYTF

d_gene: NA
v_gene: TRBV7-9
j_gene: TRBJ1-2
abundance: NA
len: 17
CDR3nt: TGTGCCAGCAGCTTGAGGTATCCAACAGTTCTTAACTATGGCTACACCTTC
CDR3aa: CASSLRYPTVLNYGYTF

d_gene: TRBD1
v_gene: TRBV28
j_gene: TRBJ1-5
abundance: few
len: 16
CDR3nt: TGTGCCAGCAGGCCGTGGACAGGCTATAGCAATCAGCCCCAGCATTTT
CDR3aa: CASRPWTGYSNQPQHF

d_gene: NA
v_gene: TRBV7-6
j_gene: TRBJ2-4
abundance: few
len: 14
CDR3nt: TGTGCCAGCAGCTTAGGGCAGGAGAAAAACATTCAGTACTTC
CDR3aa: CASSLGQEKNIQYF

d_gene: NA
v_gene: TRBV29-1
j_gene: TRBJ1-1
abundance: few
len: 13
CDR3nt: TGCAGCGGGGGCCGGGGGCTGTACACTGAAGCTTTCTTT
CDR3aa: CSGGRGLYTEAFF

d_gene: TRBD1
v_gene: TRBV5-1
j_gene: TRBJ1-3
abundance: once
len: 17
CDR3nt: TGCGCCAGCAGCACCGACAGGGGGCTTACCTCTGGAAACACCATATATTTT
CDR3aa: CASSTDRGLTSGNTIYF

d_gene: NA
v_gene: TRBV11-2
j_gene: TRBJ2-3
abundance: few
len: 15
CDR3nt: TGTGCCAGCAGCTTAGTGTCGGACATCACAGATACGCAGTATTTT
CDR3aa: CASSLVSDITDTQYF

d_gene: TRBD2
v_gene: TRBV12-3/TRBV12-4
j_gene: TRBJ2-3
abundance: NA
len: 15
CDR3nt: TGTGCCAGCAGGTCTAGCGGGAGGGGGTCAGATACGCAGTATTTT
CDR3aa: CASRSSGRGSDTQYF

d_gene: TRBD2
v_gene: TRBV4-2
j_gene: TRBJ2-5
abundance: few
len: 17
CDR3nt: TGTGCCAGCAGCCAAGATTCGAGAGCTGGACTAGAAGAGACCCAGTACTTC
CDR3aa: CASSQDSRAGLEETQYF

d_gene: TRBD1
v_gene: TRBV12-3/TRBV12-4
j_gene: TRBJ2-5
abundance: NA
len: 16
CDR3nt: TGTGCCAGCAGCTGGGGTCCGGGACAGGGTAAAGAGACCCAGTACTTC
CDR3aa: CASSWGPGQGKETQYF

d_gene: NA
v_gene: TRBV6-4
j_gene: TRBJ2-7
abundance: NA
len: 13
CDR3nt: TGTGCCAGCAGTGAAGGACAGAGGGGTGAGCAGTACTTC
CDR3aa: CASSEGQRGEQYF

d_gene: TRBD1
v_gene: TRBV4-1
j_gene: TRBJ2-7
abundance: few
len: 15
CDR3nt: TGCGCCAGCAGCCCCGGGACAGGATCTCGATACGAGCAGTACTTC
CDR3aa: CASSPGTGSRYEQYF

d_gene: NA
v_gene: TRBV11-1
j_gene: TRBJ2-1
abundance: NA
len: 16
CDR3nt: TGTGCCAGCAGCCCCGCAGGGGCCGGGGCCTACAATGAGCAGTTCTTC
CDR3aa: CASSPAGAGAYNEQFF

d_gene: NA
v_gene: TRBV15
j_gene: TRBJ2-3
abundance: NA
len: 13
CDR3nt: TGTGCCACCAGCATCATCGGGGTCGAAACGCAGTATTTT
CDR3aa: CATSIIGVETQYF

d_gene: NA
v_gene: TRBV10-2
j_gene: TRBJ1-4
abundance: few
len: 14
CDR3nt: TGCGCCAGCAGTGAGGGGAGGGACGGCGAAAAACTGTTTTTT
CDR3aa: CASSEGRDGEKLFF

d_gene: NA
v_gene: TRBV7-9
j_gene: TRBJ2-3
abundance: NA
len: 15
CDR3nt: TGTGCCAGCAGCGTACAGGGATACTCCACAGATACGCAGTATTTT
CDR3aa: CASSVQGYSTDTQYF

d_gene: TRBD1
v_gene: TRBV27
j_gene: TRBJ1-4
abundance: few
len: 14
CDR3nt: TGTGCCAGCAGGGGGACAGGGGCCGGTGAAAAACTGTTTTTT
CDR3aa: CASRGTGAGEKLFF

d_gene: NA
v_gene: TRBV10-3
j_gene: TRBJ2-5
abundance: NA
len: 14
CDR3nt: TGTGCCATCAGGGGACACCCGTACCAAGAGACCCAGTACTTC
CDR3aa: CAIRGHPYQETQYF

d_gene: TRBD2
v_gene: TRBV10-3
j_gene: TRBJ2-5
abundance: few
len: 15
CDR3nt: TGTGCCATCAGCGCCGGGACTAACCCAAAAGAGACCCAGTACTTC
CDR3aa: CAISAGTNPKETQYF

d_gene: NA
v_gene: TRBV20-1
j_gene: TRBJ2-1
abundance: NA
len: 14
CDR3nt: TGCAGTGCTAGAGGAAGGCCAGCCAGCAACGAGCAGTTCTTC
CDR3aa: CSARGRPASNEQFF

d_gene: TRBD1
v_gene: TRBV27
j_gene: TRBJ1-5
abundance: NA
len: 16
CDR3nt: TGTGCCAGCAGTTTAAAAACAGGGGGTGGCAATCAGCCCCAGCATTTT
CDR3aa: CASSLKTGGGNQPQHF

d_gene: NA
v_gene: TRBV5-1
j_gene: TRBJ1-2
abundance: NA
len: 14
CDR3nt: TGCGCCAGCAGCTTGGGACAGCAGCCTTATGGCTACACCTTC
CDR3aa: CASSLGQQPYGYTF

d_gene: TRBD1
v_gene: TRBV24-1
j_gene: TRBJ2-1
abundance: NA
len: 15
CDR3nt: TGTGCCACCAGTGATTACAGGGGGGTAGACAATGAGCAGTTCTTC
CDR3aa: CATSDYRGVDNEQFF

d_gene: TRBD1
v_gene: TRBV7-9
j_gene: TRBJ1-1
abundance: few
len: 14
CDR3nt: TGTGCCAGCAGCCCCCAGACAGGGGTCACTGAAGCTTTCTTT
CDR3aa: CASSPQTGVTEAFF

d_gene: NA
v_gene: TRBV7-6
j_gene: TRBJ2-7
abundance: few
len: 16
CDR3nt: TGTGCCAGCAGCCTCGGATCGGCTCTAAGCTCCTACGAGCAGTACTTC
CDR3aa: CASSLGSALSSYEQYF

d_gene: TRBD1
v_gene: TRBV12-5
j_gene: TRBJ2-2
abundance: few
len: 15
CDR3nt: TGTGCTAGTGGTTCCGGACAGGGAGATACCGGGGAGCTGTTTTTT
CDR3aa: CASGSGQGDTGELFF

d_gene: NA
v_gene: TRBV3-1
j_gene: TRBJ2-3
abundance: NA
len: 14
CDR3nt: TGTGCCAGCAGCCAAGATCGACTAGGAGATACGCAGTATTTT
CDR3aa: CASSQDRLGDTQYF

d_gene: NA
v_gene: TRBV28
j_gene: TRBJ2-7
abundance: few
len: 11
CDR3nt: TGTGCCAGCCGTGGACGTTACGAGCAGTACTTC
CDR3aa: CASRGRYEQYF

d_gene: TRBD1
v_gene: TRBV7-2
j_gene: TRBJ1-4
abundance: few
len: 16
CDR3nt: TGTGCCAGCAGCTATGGAGACAGGGGGCTGTTTGGGAAACTGTTTTTT
CDR3aa: CASSYGDRGLFGKLFF

d_gene: NA
v_gene: TRBV28
j_gene: TRBJ1-3
abundance: few
len: 16
CDR3nt: TGTGCCAGCAGTTCGGGGGCCCTGGGCTCTGGAAACACCATATATTTT
CDR3aa: CASSSGALGSGNTIYF

d_gene: TRBD2
v_gene: TRBV5-1
j_gene: TRBJ2-5
abundance: NA
len: 16
CDR3nt: TGCGCCAGCAGCTTAGGCGGAGCGGGGTTGGGAGAGACCCAGTACTTC
CDR3aa: CASSLGGAGLGETQYF

d_gene: TRBD2
v_gene: TRBV3-1
j_gene: TRBJ2-5
abundance: NA
len: 16
CDR3nt: TGTGCCAGCAGCCTCGGACTAGCGGGGGAACTGGAGACCCAGTACTTC
CDR3aa: CASSLGLAGELETQYF

d_gene: TRBD2
v_gene: TRBV5-6
j_gene: TRBJ2-1
abundance: few
len: 16
CDR3nt: TGTGCCAGCAGTACACCGGGACTAGTAGACTACAATGAGCAGTTCTTC
CDR3aa: CASSTPGLVDYNEQFF

d_gene: NA
v_gene: TRBV10-3
j_gene: TRBJ2-3
abundance: many
len: 16
CDR3nt: TGTGCCATCAGTGAGTCCACTGGGGGATCTGTAGATACGCAGTATTTT
CDR3aa: CAISESTGGSVDTQYF

d_gene: TRBD1
v_gene: TRBV3-1
j_gene: TRBJ1-4
abundance: few
len: 15
CDR3nt: TGTGCCAGCAGCTCCCCAGGGGGCGGTAATGAAAAACTGTTTTTT
CDR3aa: CASSSPGGGNEKLFF

d_gene: NA
v_gene: TRBV9
j_gene: TRBJ1-1
abundance: once
len: 14
CDR3nt: TGTGCCAGCAGCGTAGTGGGTTGGGGCGCTGAAGCTTTCTTT
CDR3aa: CASSVVGWGAEAFF

d_gene: NA
v_gene: TRBV10-3
j_gene: TRBJ1-1
abundance: few
len: 11
CDR3nt: TGTGCCATCACCCGCCGGGGTGAAGCTTTCTTT
CDR3aa: CAITRRGEAFF